This T cell receptor beta chain was recovered during a study of vaccination and CD4 T cells after COVID-19. The CDR3 sequence is 16 residues long. Germline lookup yields CDR1 SGHTA and CDR2 FQGNSA. The J segment lost 2 bases and the V segment lost 7 bases, leaving 10 bases of the junction unmatched. The treatment is: approximately 10-day PBMC culture with coronavirus spike peptide pools or control peptides (ViraFEST assay). The unexposed donor gave CD4+ T cells before the COVID-19 pandemic (2011-2018). ViraFEST grew antigen-specific T cells using peptide pools, then sequenced TCRs. Days 3 and 7 were when half the medium was replaced with fresh IL-2 medium. After culture for 10 to 11 days, isolation of CD4+ T cells was performed by negative selection. Sequenced with the Oncomine TCR Beta short-read assay was DNA taken from cultured CD4+ T cells. Genomic DNA was isolated from CD4+ T cells that had been cultured. TCRdb reanalysed the PCR reads using MiXCR and keeps one entry per CDR3 protein. The repertoire holds roughly 7,300 distinct CDR3 sequences, with approximately 35% as singletons.

About this clonotype: Its target is unknown.

V gene TRBV7-2 combines with J gene TRBJ2-7; 11 bases are shared with TRBD2. The sequence derives from a human donor in good health. Sequencing input: CD4+ T cells from blood, cultured in vitro. CDR3 sequence (DNA): TGTGCCAGCACCCAAGCCCTAGCGGGAGGTGCCTACGAGCAGTACTTC. Translating it yields CASTQALAGGAYEQYF.